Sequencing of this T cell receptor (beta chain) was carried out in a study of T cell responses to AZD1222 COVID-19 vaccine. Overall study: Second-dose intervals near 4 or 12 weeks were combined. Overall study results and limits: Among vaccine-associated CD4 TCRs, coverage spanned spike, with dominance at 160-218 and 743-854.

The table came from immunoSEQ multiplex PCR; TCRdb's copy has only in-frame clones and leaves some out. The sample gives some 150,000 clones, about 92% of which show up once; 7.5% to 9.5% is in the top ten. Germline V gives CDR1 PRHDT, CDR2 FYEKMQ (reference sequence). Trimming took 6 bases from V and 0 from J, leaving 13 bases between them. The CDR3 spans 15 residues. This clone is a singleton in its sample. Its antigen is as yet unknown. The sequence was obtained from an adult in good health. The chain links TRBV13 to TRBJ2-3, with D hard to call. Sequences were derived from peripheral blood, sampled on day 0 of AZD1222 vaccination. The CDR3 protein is CASSSRSLSTDTQYF. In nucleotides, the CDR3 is TGTGCCAGCAGTTCTCGTTCGTTAAGCACAGATACGCAGTATTTT.